This entry lists 29 T cell receptor beta chains sequenced from one sample in a study of blood T cell repertoires in COVID-19. The data were produced by immunoSEQ multiplex PCR, yet TCRdb's version contains in-frame clones alone and is incomplete. The sample shows hundreds of thousands of clones, around 86% of them seen only once. Material for sequencing was PBMCs or T cells enriched from blood (not recorded which). All receptors come from a man between 18 and 35 years old who had recovered from COVID-19.

The chain combines TRBV19 with TRBJ1-5, with 9 bases matching TRBD1. This CDR3 is built from 14 residues. The V gene end was trimmed by 5 bases and the J gene end by 4 bases; junction bases not matched to a gene: 3. Germline V lookup: CDR1 LNHDA, CDR2 SQIVND (reference sequence). The CDR3 loop is CASSWGQGNQPQHF. Written as DNA, the CDR3 is TGTGCCAGTAGTTGGGGACAGGGTAATCAGCCCCAGCATTTT.

This clone was observed a single time. V usage is TRBV5-1 and J usage is TRBJ2-2; 7 positions match TRBD1. The V and J ends lost 0 bases and 3 bases, in that order; junction bases with no gene match: 23. This CDR3 contains 22 residues. Germline V gene sequence: CDR1 SGHRS, CDR2 YFSETQ. The CDR3 loop reads CASSLGLSRDRQNRTYTGELFF. The CDR3 DNA sequence: TGCGCCAGCAGCTTGGGACTTTCCCGGGACAGACAGAACCGGACCTACACCGGGGAGCTGTTTTTT.

V usage is TRBV6-5 and J usage is TRBJ2-3; tentative D call: TRBD2 (5 bases). The CDR3 length is 16 residues. Between the trimmed V and J ends, which lost 2 bases and 0 bases, there was a span of 12 bases. In germline, CDR1 is MNHEY, CDR2 SVGAGI. CDR3 loop: CASSYRGITSTDTQYF. CDR3 coding DNA: TGTGCCAGCAGTTACCGAGGGATTACTAGCACAGATACGCAGTATTTT.

This clone was observed once. V and J are TRBV5-4 and TRBJ2-3; D gene unclear. V was trimmed by 4 bases and J by 2 bases, leaving 14 bases between them. Germline-derived CDR1 and CDR2 are SGHNT and YYREEE (reference sequence). CDR3 length: 15 amino acids. The DNA of the CDR3 is TGTGCCAGCAGCATCTTAGCATCCCCCACAGATACGCAGTATTTT. Translation: CASSILASPTDTQYF. The full variable domain, rest sourced from reference TRBV5-4 and TRBJ2-3, is ETGVTQSPTHLIKTRGQQVTLRCSSQSGHNTVSWYQQALGQGPQFIFQYYREEENGRGNFPPRFSGLQFPNYSSELNVNALELDDSALYLCASSILASPTDTQYFGPGTRLTVL.

V is TRBV24-1 and J is TRBJ1-5; 9 bases map to TRBD1. The CDR3 is made up of 16 amino acids. J gave up 5 bases and V 3 bases, and 7 bases lay outside the gene matches. Germline V CDR1 and CDR2: KGHDR, SFDVKD. The CDR3 here is CATSDHRDRVDQPQHF. The CDR3 DNA is TGTGCCACCAGTGATCACCGGGACAGGGTAGATCAGCCCCAGCATTTT.

V and J are TRBV5-6 and TRBJ1-1, with D possibly TRBD1 on 6 matching bases. The V and J ends lost 5 bases and 3 bases respectively, with 14 bases between them. The CDR3 length is 14 residues. CDR1 is SGHDT and CDR2 is YYEEEE in the germline V gene. CDR3 loop: CASRPTGWDTEAFF. CDR3 bases: TGTGCCAGCAGACCGACAGGCTGGGACACTGAAGCTTTCTTT.

This chain joins TRBV5-1 and TRBJ1-2; D not resolved. CDR1 and CDR2 from the germline V gene are SGHRS and YFSETQ. CDR3 size: 14 residues. The ends were cut back, 0 bases at V and 7 bases at J, with 13 bases in the middle. The CDR3 protein is CASSLEVEAAGYTF. CDR3 DNA: TGCGCCAGCAGCTTGGAGGTTGAGGCAGCTGGCTACACCTTC. The full variable domain, in which reference TRBV5-1 and TRBJ1-2 provide the parts outside the CDR3, is KAGVTQTPRYLIKTRGQQVTLSCSPISGHRSVSWYQQTPGQGLQFLFEYFSETQRNKGNFPGRFSGRQFSNSRSEMNVSTLELGDSALYLCASSLEVEAAGYTFGSGTRLTVV.

The rearrangement joins TRBV2 to TRBJ2-6, with a tentative D call TRBD2 (5 bases). Germline CDR1 and CDR2: SNHLY and FYNNEI. Trimming cost V 6 bases and J 6 bases, with 21 bases left between them. The CDR3 spans 17 residues. DNA for the CDR3: TGTGCCAGCAGAGATCTCTACGGGATCAGTGAGGCCAACGTCCTGACTTTC. Amino acids: CASRDLYGISEANVLTF.

This clone was observed once. The rearrangement uses TRBV6-5 and TRBJ2-7; D might be TRBD2 (6 bases). Germline assignment: CDR1 MNHEY and CDR2 SVGAGI. The CDR3 covers 15 residues. Trimming shortened V by 5 bases and J by 5 bases, and 19 bases separated the two germline ends. CDR3 sequence reads: CASSRARTNWDEQYF. CDR3 in DNA: TGTGCCAGCAGTAGGGCCCGGACTAATTGGGACGAGCAGTACTTC.

The rearrangement links TRBV15 to TRBJ2-3, with 8 bases aligning to TRBD1. Germline V gene data show CDR1 as LNHNV and CDR2 as YYDKDF (reference sequence). V lost 3 bases and J lost 0; bases outside the gene matches: 17. The CDR3 runs to 20 residues. The CDR3 DNA reads as TGTGCCACCAGCAGTACGACCGGGACAGGCGTTGCGGGGAGCACAGATACGCAGTATTTT. It is translated as CATSSTTGTGVAGSTDTQYF.

This rearrangement joins TRBV5-1 to TRBJ1-2; TRBD1 agrees at 8 bases. The V gene end was trimmed by 3 bases and the J gene end by 6 bases; junction bases not matched to a gene: 4. The CDR3 runs 13 residues. Germline V CDR1 and CDR2: SGHRS, YFSETQ. Written as DNA, the CDR3 is TGCGCCAGCAGCTCCCCAGGGGGCGATGGCTACACCTTC. As protein: CASSSPGGDGYTF.

The rearrangement uses TRBV3-1 (or the pseudogene TRBV3-2) and TRBJ1-5, with D possibly TRBD1 on 5 matching bases. Germline V gene sequence: CDR1 LGHDT, CDR2 YNNKEL (reference sequence). CDR3 length: 18 residues. Trimming removed 1 base at V and 1 base at J, with 17 bases between. The CDR3 nucleotides read TGTGCCAGCAGCCAAGGATTCCTTCTTGGGGCCAGCAATCAGCCCCAGCATTTT. Residues: CASSQGFLLGASNQPQHF.

J is TRBJ1-2 and V is TRBV30; D remains unclear. The CDR3 has 10 residues. V was cut by 3 bases and J by 8 bases, with 7 bases left in between. Germline V CDR1 and CDR2: GTSNPN, SVGIG (reference sequence). The CDR3: CAWSSGGYTF. DNA of the CDR3: TGTGCCTGGAGCTCTGGCGGCTACACCTTC.

The chain combines TRBV27 with TRBJ2-1; 13 nucleotides agree with TRBD2. Germline V lookup: CDR1 MNHEY, CDR2 SMNVEV (reference sequence). After removal of 6 bases from V and 1 base from J, the junction contained 12 bases not matched to a gene. The CDR3 totals 19 residues. The CDR3 here is CASRGAGLAGVLSYNEQFF. CDR3 DNA: TGTGCCAGCAGGGGTGCCGGACTAGCGGGAGTGTTGTCCTACAATGAGCAGTTCTTC.

Here the CDR3 DNA reads TGTGCCAGCAGTCGGGGGGGGACCGCTAATTCACCCCTCCACTTT. It translates to CASSRGGTANSPLHF. The chain uses TRBV9 and TRBJ1-6; perhaps TRBD1 as D (5 bases). Per germline, CDR1 SGDLS and CDR2 YYNGEE. The CDR3 runs to 15 residues. The V and J ends lost 5 bases and 6 bases respectively, with 15 bases between them.

In DNA form, the CDR3 reads TGCGCCAGCAGCTTGGGACAGTCTAACTATGGCTACACCTTC. Protein: CASSLGQSNYGYTF. The chain combines TRBV5-1 with TRBJ1-2, with TRBD1 as a possible D gene (5 bases). Trimming took 0 bases from V and 0 from J, leaving 6 bases between them. Per germline, CDR1 SGHRS and CDR2 YFSETQ. The CDR3 spans 14 residues.

The rearrangement links TRBV19 to TRBJ1-1, with D unclear. The CDR3 covers 11 residues. V lost 8 bases and J 5 bases, leaving 9 bases between the germline ends. CDR1 and CDR2 (germline): LNHDA, SQIVND (reference sequence). The CDR3 is CASHFGTEAFF. In nucleotides, the CDR3 is TGTGCCAGTCATTTCGGGACTGAAGCTTTCTTT.

This sequence joins TRBV18 and TRBJ2-1; the match to TRBD2 covers 8 bases. The CDR3 has 17 amino acids. V lost 6 bases to trimming and J lost 0 bases; unmatched junction nucleotides: 10. The germline V gene has CDR1 KGHSH and CDR2 LQKENI. The CDR3 spells CASSISVAGNSYNEQFF. CDR3 DNA: TGTGCCAGCTCTATCTCCGTAGCGGGGAACTCCTACAATGAGCAGTTCTTC.

The chain joins TRBV15 to TRBJ2-1, with 9 bases fitting TRBD1. CDR3 length: 15 amino acids. The V and J ends lost 4 bases and 6 bases, in that order; junction bases with no gene match: 7. Germline values: CDR1 LNHNV, CDR2 YYDKDF (reference sequence). This chain's CDR3 is CATSTRDRAGNEQFF. In DNA, the CDR3 is TGTGCCACCAGCACGCGGGACAGGGCGGGCAATGAGCAGTTCTTC.

The gene calls are TRBV5-1 and TRBJ1-1; TRBD1 matches at 8 bases. Germline CDR1 and CDR2: SGHRS and YFSETQ. After removal of 0 bases from V and 1 base from J, the junction contained 2 bases not matched to a gene. CDR3 length: 15 amino acids. Written as DNA, the CDR3 is TGCGCCAGCAGCTTGGGGACAGGGTGGAACACTGAAGCTTTCTTT. Translating it yields CASSLGTGWNTEAFF.

The chain has TRBV5-6 and TRBJ2-7, with 13 bases identical to TRBD2. This CDR3 region has 14 residues. The germline V gene encodes CDR1 SGHDT and CDR2 YYEEEE. Trimming at V came to 4 bases and at J to 4 bases, leaving 2 bases not matched to a gene. The CDR3 here is CASSPGLAGYEQYF. CDR3 sequence (DNA): TGTGCCAGCAGCCCGGGACTAGCGGGATACGAGCAGTACTTC.

CDR3 sequence (DNA): TGTGCCAGCAGCTTAGCAGCGGGCAGGATGAACACTGAAGCTTTCTTT. Amino acids: CASSLAAGRMNTEAFF. The chain is built from TRBV13 and TRBJ1-1; D uncertain. CDR1 is PRHDT and CDR2 is FYEKMQ in the germline V gene (reference sequence). The CDR3 is made up of 16 amino acids. The germline V and J ends were trimmed by 1 base and 0 bases, with 12 bases remaining between them.

The sample holds a few counts of this clone. The V and J genes are TRBV4-1 and TRBJ2-1, with 7 bases aligning to TRBD2. The germline V gene encodes CDR1 MGHRA and CDR2 YSYEKL. V shed 2 bases and J 0 bases; nucleotides not matched to a gene: 4. This CDR3 has 16 residues. CDR3 region: CASSQLSGSSYNEQFF. The CDR3 region has the DNA TGCGCCAGCAGCCAACTTAGCGGGTCCTCCTACAATGAGCAGTTCTTC.

The chain is built from TRBV7-9 and TRBJ1-3; D ambiguous. The CDR3 runs 16 residues. Deletions cut 5 bases from V and 1 base from J, with 15 bases between. CDR1 is SEHNR and CDR2 is FQNEAQ in the germline V gene (reference sequence). The CDR3: CASSTPPGGSGNTIYF. The CDR3 coding sequence is TGTGCCAGCAGCACCCCTCCGGGAGGTTCTGGAAACACCATATATTTT.

The chain links TRBV29-1 to TRBJ1-2; 12 bases fit TRBD1. The CDR3 extends over 15 amino acids. The junction had 9 bases not matched to a gene; V was cut back by 6 bases and J by 4 bases. The germline V gene encodes CDR1 SQVTM and CDR2 ANQGSEA. The CDR3 region has the DNA TGCAGCGTCAAAATTGGGACAGGGGGCGCCTATGGCTACACCTTC. Its protein product is CSVKIGTGGAYGYTF.

This chain uses TRBV5-4 with TRBJ1-1; TRBD1 might be the D (6 bases). V was clipped by 5 bases and J by 1 base, with 15 bases between them. The CDR3 runs to 15 residues. The germline V gene encodes CDR1 SGHNT and CDR2 YYREEE (reference sequence). The CDR3 DNA is TGTGCCAGCAGGAACCGGGACATAGAGAACACTGAAGCTTTCTTT. This sequence encodes CASRNRDIENTEAFF.

This clone was detected once. The CDR3 sequence: CASSLQGQTQETQYF. CDR3 sequence (DNA): TGTGCCAGCTCACTGCAGGGACAGACCCAAGAGACCCAGTACTTC. This chain uses TRBV18 with TRBJ2-5; 7 bases are a match to TRBD1. The CDR3 spans 15 residues. J lost 1 base, V lost 4 bases, and 6 bases had no gene match. CDR1 KGHSH and CDR2 LQKENI come from the germline V gene.

The CDR3 loop reads CASRRPALLHF. The CDR3 nucleotides are TGCGCCAGCAGGAGGCCGGCCCTGCTCCACTTT. This rearrangement joins TRBV10-2 to TRBJ1-6; D is unresolved. The CDR3 consists of 11 residues. Trimming left V 6 bases short and J 16 bases short, with 13 bases between. Germline loops: CDR1 WSHSY, CDR2 SAAADI.

The gene calls are TRBV7-2 and TRBJ2-3, with a tentative D call TRBD1 (6 bases). There are 16 residues in the CDR3. Trimming removed 5 bases at V and 4 bases at J, with 19 bases between. CDR1 SGHTA and CDR2 FQGNSA come from the germline V gene. This CDR3 is CASSPRQGRWADTQYF. For the CDR3, the DNA is TGTGCCAGCAGCCCAAGGCAGGGGCGGTGGGCAGATACGCAGTATTTT.